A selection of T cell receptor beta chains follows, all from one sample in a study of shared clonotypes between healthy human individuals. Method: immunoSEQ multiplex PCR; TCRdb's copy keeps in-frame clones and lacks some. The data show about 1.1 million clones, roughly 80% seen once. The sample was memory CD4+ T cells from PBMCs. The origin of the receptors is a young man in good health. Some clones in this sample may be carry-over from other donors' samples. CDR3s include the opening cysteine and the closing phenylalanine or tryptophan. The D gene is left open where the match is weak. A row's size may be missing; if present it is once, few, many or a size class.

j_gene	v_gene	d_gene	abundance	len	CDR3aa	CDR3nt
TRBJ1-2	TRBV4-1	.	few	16	CASSQLRIFTTYGYTF	TGCGCCAGCAGCCAACTGCGGATTTTTACTACCTATGGCTACACCTTC
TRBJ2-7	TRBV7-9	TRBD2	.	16	CASSPPLAAGKYEQYF	TGTGCCAGCAGCCCCCCCTTGGCAGCGGGAAAGTACGAGCAGTACTTC
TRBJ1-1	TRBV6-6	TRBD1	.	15	CASSKPQGALAEAFF	TGTGCCAGCAGTAAACCCCAGGGGGCGCTGGCTGAAGCTTTCTTT
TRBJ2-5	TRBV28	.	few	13	CASSRRGQETQYF	TGTGCCAGCAGCCGCCGGGGCCAAGAGACCCAGTACTTC
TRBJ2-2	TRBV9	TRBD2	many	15	CASSVGGTSAGELFF	TGTGCCAGCAGCGTAGGTGGGACTAGCGCCGGGGAGCTGTTTTTT
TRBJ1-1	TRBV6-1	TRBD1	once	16	CASSEKGGWENTEAFF	TGTGCCAGCAGTGAAAAAGGGGGCTGGGAGAACACTGAAGCTTTCTTT
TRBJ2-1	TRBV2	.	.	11	CASSLGVTGFF	TGTGCCAGCAGTCTAGGGGTTACGGGGTTCTTC
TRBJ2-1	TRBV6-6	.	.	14	CASSRARGVYEQFF	TGTGCCAGCTCTAGGGCTCGGGGAGTCTATGAGCAGTTCTTC
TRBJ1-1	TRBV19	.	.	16	CASSIGGGAKNTEAFF	TGTGCCAGTAGTATAGGCGGGGGGGCGAAGAACACTGAAGCTTTCTTT
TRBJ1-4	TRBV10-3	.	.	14	CAISETVGGEKLFF	TGTGCCATCAGTGAAACTGTGGGGGGTGAAAAACTGTTTTTT
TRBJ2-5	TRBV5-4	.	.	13	CASSVQSEETQYF	TGTGCCAGCAGCGTTCAGTCGGAAGAGACCCAGTACTTC
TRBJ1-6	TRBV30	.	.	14	CAWSVGLTGSPLHF	TGTGCCTGGAGTGTAGGACTTACTGGTTCACCCCTCCACTTT
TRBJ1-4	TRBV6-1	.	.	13	CASSERGNEKLFF	TGTGCCAGCAGTGAACGGGGAAATGAAAAACTGTTTTTT
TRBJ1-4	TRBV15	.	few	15	CATSTRQKEDEKLFF	TGTGCCACCAGCACAAGACAGAAAGAGGATGAAAAACTGTTTTTT
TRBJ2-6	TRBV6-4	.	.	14	CASRTEAGANVLTF	TGTGCCAGCAGGACCGAGGCTGGGGCCAACGTCCTGACTTTC
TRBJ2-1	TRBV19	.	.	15	CASSIGGQGYNEQFF	TGTGCCAGTAGTATAGGGGGCCAGGGCTACAATGAGCAGTTCTTC
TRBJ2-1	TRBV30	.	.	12	CAWSVQWDEQFF	TGTGCCTGGAGTGTACAGTGGGATGAGCAGTTCTTC
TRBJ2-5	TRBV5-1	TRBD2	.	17	CASSWGTGTSGSETQYF	TGCGCCAGCAGCTGGGGAACCGGGACTAGCGGGTCGGAGACCCAGTACTTC
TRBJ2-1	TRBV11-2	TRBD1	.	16	CASSLDRQGVGNEQFF	TGTGCCAGCAGCTTAGACCGACAGGGGGTAGGGAATGAGCAGTTCTTC
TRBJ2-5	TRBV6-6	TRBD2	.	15	CASSSGTSGQETQYF	TGTGCCAGCAGTTCCGGGACTAGCGGCCAAGAGACCCAGTACTTC
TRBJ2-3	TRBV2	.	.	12	CASSERRDTQYF	TGTGCCAGCAGTGAACGTAGGGATACGCAGTATTTT
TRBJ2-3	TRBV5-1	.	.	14	CASSPGGSTDTQYF	TGCGCCAGCAGCCCCGGAGGGTCCACAGATACGCAGTATTTT
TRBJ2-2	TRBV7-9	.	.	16	CASSLASALGTGELFF	TGTGCCAGCAGCTTAGCGTCGGCCCTGGGGACCGGGGAGCTGTTTTTT
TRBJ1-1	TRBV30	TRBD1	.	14	CACGTGGEVTEAFF	TGTGCCTGTGGGACAGGGGGCGAAGTCACTGAAGCTTTCTTT
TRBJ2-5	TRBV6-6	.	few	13	CASSSRGEETQYF	TGTGCCAGCAGTTCCAGGGGGGAGGAGACCCAGTACTTC
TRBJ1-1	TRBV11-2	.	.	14	CASSPRAQPGEAFF	TGTGCCAGCAGCCCCCGAGCACAGCCGGGTGAAGCTTTCTTT
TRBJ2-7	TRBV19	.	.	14	CASSPWTASYEQYF	TGTGCCAGTAGTCCGTGGACAGCCTCCTACGAGCAGTACTTC
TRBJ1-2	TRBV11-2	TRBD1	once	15	CASSQGPGGRELDTF	TGTGCCAGCAGCCAGGGGCCAGGGGGGCGCGAGCTCGACACCTTC
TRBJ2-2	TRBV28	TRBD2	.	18	CVLSGVAGRNKNTGELFF	TGTGTCCTCTCGGGGGTAGCGGGACGAAACAAGAACACCGGGGAGCTGTTTTTT
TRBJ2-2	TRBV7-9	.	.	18	CASSPRRGTPVRVGELFF	TGTGCCAGCAGCCCCAGGCGCGGGACGCCCGTCCGGGTCGGGGAGCTGTTTTTT
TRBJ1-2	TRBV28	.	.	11	CASSSEGDIHF	TGTGCCAGCAGCTCCGAAGGGGACATCCACTTC
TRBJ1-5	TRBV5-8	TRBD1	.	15	CASSRTGPGNQPQHF	TGTGCCAGCAGCCGGACAGGGCCGGGCAATCAGCCCCAGCATTTT
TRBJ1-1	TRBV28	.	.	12	CASKGSHTEAFF	TGTGCCAGCAAGGGAAGCCACACTGAAGCTTTCTTT
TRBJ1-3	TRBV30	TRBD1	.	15	CAWSPTGASGNTIYF	TGTGCCTGGAGCCCGACAGGGGCCTCTGGAAACACCATATATTTT
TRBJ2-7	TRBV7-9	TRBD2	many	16	CASTRAAGGPPYEQYF	TGTGCCAGCACCCGAGCCGCGGGAGGACCCCCCTACGAGCAGTACTTC
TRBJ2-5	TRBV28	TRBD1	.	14	CASSETGAQETQYF	TGTGCCAGCAGTGAAACAGGGGCCCAAGAGACCCAGTACTTC
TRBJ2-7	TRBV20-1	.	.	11	CSAPPSDEQYF	TGCAGTGCCCCCCCCAGCGACGAGCAGTACTTC
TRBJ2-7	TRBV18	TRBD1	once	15	CASSPPIGGSYEQYF	TGTGCCAGCTCACCACCGATAGGGGGCAGTTACGAGCAGTACTTC
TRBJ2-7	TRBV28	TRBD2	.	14	CASRKIAGSSEQYF	TGTGCCAGCAGAAAAATAGCGGGATCGAGCGAGCAGTACTTC
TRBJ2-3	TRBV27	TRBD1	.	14	CASSLQGVGDTQYF	TGTGCCAGCAGCCTACAGGGGGTAGGGGATACGCAGTATTTT
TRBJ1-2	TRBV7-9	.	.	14	CASSQRAVDYGYTF	TGTGCCAGCAGCCAACGCGCAGTGGACTATGGCTACACCTTC
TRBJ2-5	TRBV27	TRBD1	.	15	CASSFGTGDTETQYF	TGTGCCAGCAGTTTCGGGACAGGGGATACAGAGACCCAGTACTTC
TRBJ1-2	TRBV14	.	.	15	CASSQEVGSAVDYTF	TGTGCCAGCAGCCAAGAAGTCGGGTCGGCGGTTGACTACACCTTC
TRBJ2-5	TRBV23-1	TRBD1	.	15	CASSRTLTGAETQYF	TGCGCCAGCAGTCGCACCTTGACAGGGGCAGAGACCCAGTACTTC
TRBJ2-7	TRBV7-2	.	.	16	CASSLGRPDINYEQYF	TGTGCCAGCAGCTTAGGAAGACCGGACATAAACTACGAGCAGTACTTC
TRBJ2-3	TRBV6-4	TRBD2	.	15	CASSLSGIETDTQYF	TGTGCCAGCAGTTTGAGCGGGATAGAAACAGATACGCAGTATTTT
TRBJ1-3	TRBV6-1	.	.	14	CASTGTAGGNTIYF	TGTGCCAGCACCGGGACCGCGGGTGGAAACACCATATATTTT
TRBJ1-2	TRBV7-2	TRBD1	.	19	CASSTTPGQGSSGLYGYTF	TGTGCCAGCAGCACGACCCCGGGACAGGGATCCTCGGGTCTCTATGGCTACACCTTC
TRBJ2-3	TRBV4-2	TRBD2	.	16	CASSPGTSGRTDTQYF	TGTGCCAGCAGCCCAGGGACTAGCGGACGCACAGATACGCAGTATTTT
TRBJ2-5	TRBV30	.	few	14	CAWSVRGARGTQYF	TGTGCCTGGAGTGTGAGGGGGGCTCGGGGTACCCAGTACTTC
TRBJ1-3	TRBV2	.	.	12	CASGGPGNTIYF	TGTGCCAGCGGGGGGCCTGGAAACACCATATATTTT
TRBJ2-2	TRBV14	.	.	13	CASSQESYGELFF	TGTGCCAGCAGCCAAGAATCGTACGGGGAGCTGTTTTTT
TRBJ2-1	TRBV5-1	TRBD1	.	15	CASSPQGATYNEQFF	TGCGCCAGCAGCCCACAGGGGGCAACATACAATGAGCAGTTCTTC
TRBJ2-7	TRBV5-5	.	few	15	CASSEGHLASYEQYF	TGTGCCAGCAGCGAGGGACACCTCGCCTCCTACGAGCAGTACTTC
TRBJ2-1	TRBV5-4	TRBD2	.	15	CASSLGTSGSNEQFF	TGTGCCAGCAGCTTGGGGACTAGCGGGAGTAATGAGCAGTTCTTC
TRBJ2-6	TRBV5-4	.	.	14	CASNPRSGANVLTF	TGTGCCAGCAACCCGCGCTCTGGGGCCAACGTCCTGACTTTC
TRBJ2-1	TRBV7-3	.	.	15	CASSLMVSSYNEQFF	TGTGCCAGCAGCTTAATGGTTAGCTCCTACAATGAGCAGTTCTTC
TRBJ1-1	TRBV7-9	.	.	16	CASSPPGGGLGTEAFF	TGTGCCAGCAGCCCCCCCGGGGGGGGTTTGGGCACTGAAGCTTTCTTT
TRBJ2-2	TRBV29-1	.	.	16	CSVEDLDSANTGELFF	TGCAGCGTTGAAGATCTGGATAGCGCGAACACCGGGGAGCTGTTTTTT